Below are 5 T cell receptor beta chains sequenced from a single sample in a study of blood T cell repertoires in COVID-19. Profiling relied on immunoSEQ multiplex PCR, and the TCRdb table lists in-frame clones only, not all of them. Of roughly 210,000 clones detected, about 88% appear once; the ten largest clones hold more than 1.5%. The sample consisted of peripheral blood. These receptor sequences come from a man between 65 and 79 years old with acute or convalescent COVID-19.

This clone occurred many times. The V gene is TRBV5-1, the J gene TRBJ2-3; a weak D match, TRBD1 (6 bases). V shed 3 bases and J shed 1 base, with 12 bases lying between them. In germline, CDR1 is SGHRS, CDR2 YFSETQ. The CDR3 is made up of 15 amino acids. CDR3 in amino acids: CASSSGQLGTDTQYF. The DNA for the CDR3 is TGCGCCAGCAGCTCAGGACAGCTTGGCACAGATACGCAGTATTTT. The full variable domain, completed using reference TRBV5-1 and TRBJ2-3, is KAGVTQTPRYLIKTRGQQVTLSCSPISGHRSVSWYQQTPGQGLQFLFEYFSETQRNKGNFPGRFSGRQFSNSRSEMNVSTLELGDSALYLCASSSGQLGTDTQYFGPGTRLTVL.

The V call is TRBV6-5, the J call TRBJ1-2; 8 bases align to TRBD1. Unmatched junction bases numbered 7, after V lost 2 bases and J lost 5 bases. The germline CDR1 and CDR2 sequences are MNHEY and SVGAGI. This CDR3 is built from 15 residues. CDR3 in amino acids: CASSYIWDRQYGYTF. The CDR3 DNA follows: TGTGCCAGCAGTTACATTTGGGACAGGCAGTATGGCTACACCTTC.

The chain is built from TRBV5-4 and TRBJ2-1; maybe TRBD1 (5 bases). The CDR3 loop spans 16 amino acids. Germline V gene data show CDR1 as SGHNT and CDR2 as YYREEE (reference sequence). Trimming removed 6 bases from V and 3 bases from J, with 19 bases in between. The CDR3 here is CASTGGADPLYNEQFF. CDR3 nucleotide sequence: TGTGCCAGCACGGGTGGGGCAGACCCCCTCTACAATGAGCAGTTCTTC.

The chain couples TRBV7-2 to TRBJ2-1; 7 positions agree with TRBD2. There are 15 residues in the CDR3. The germline V gene encodes CDR1 SGHTA and CDR2 FQGNSA. The ends lost 5 bases at V and 0 bases at J; junction bases unmatched: 4. The CDR3 loop is CASSPSGSSYNEQFF. Written as DNA, the CDR3 is TGTGCCAGCAGCCCTAGCGGAAGCTCCTACAATGAGCAGTTCTTC.

The chain links TRBV7-6 to TRBJ1-4; TRBD1 aligns across 7 bases. This CDR3 region has 17 residues. V shed 5 bases, J shed 10 bases, and the junction held 19 bases outside the gene matches. Germline V gene data show CDR1 as SGHVS and CDR2 as FNYEAQ. The CDR3 bases are TGTGCCAGCAGCGATCCCCTTTTTCGGACAGGTTCGGGAAAACTGTTTTTT. This translates into CASSDPLFRTGSGKLFF.